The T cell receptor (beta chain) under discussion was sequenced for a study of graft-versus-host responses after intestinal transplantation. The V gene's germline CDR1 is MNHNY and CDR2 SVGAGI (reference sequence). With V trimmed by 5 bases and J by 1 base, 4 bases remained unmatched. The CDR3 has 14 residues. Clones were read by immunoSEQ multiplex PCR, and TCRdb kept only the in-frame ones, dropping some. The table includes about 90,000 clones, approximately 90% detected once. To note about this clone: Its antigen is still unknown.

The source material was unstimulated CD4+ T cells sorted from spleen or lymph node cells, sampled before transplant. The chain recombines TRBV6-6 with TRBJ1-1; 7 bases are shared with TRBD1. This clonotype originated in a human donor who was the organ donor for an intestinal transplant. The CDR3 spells CASSLRTGNTEAFF. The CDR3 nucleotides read TGTGCCAGCAGTCTCCGGACAGGGAACACTGAAGCTTTCTTT.